The present T cell receptor (beta chain) was sequenced within a study of shared clonotypes between healthy human individuals (TCRdb year 2020). The study in broad terms: A couple of women and a few men aged 18 to 49 years were included in the cohort. Libraries were prepared and TCR repertoires were sequenced by different laboratories using diverse techniques, in order to increase sequencing depth and limit assay-specific biases. To estimate repertoire size and how much clonotype sharing occurs between individuals, the study deeply sequenced the blood TCR repertoires of several healthy adults. Per donor, three plates each were used for CD4 naive and CD4 memory, two for CD8 naive, and one for CD8 memory. Between about 0.8 and 9 billion PBMCs per donor were obtained by leukapheresis. Broader findings and caveats from the paper: Larger estimated clonotype richness was generally found for naive subsets than for memory subsets. Based on pairwise subsampling, the degree of clonotype sharing among donors was expected to be affected by sequencing depth. Compared with non-shared clonotypes, clonotypes shared by all four sorted-subset donors had higher generation probabilities. Because the study included only a small number of donors, the genetic and exposure-history diversity represented was limited. Sampling was restricted to blood, and TCR repertoires in tissues likely differ from the TCR repertoires found in blood. Even with the large sequencing depth, rarefaction of the sorted-subset datasets indicated that sequencing was incomplete. Roughly 5% of naive CD4, around 3.6% of naive CD8, around 2.3% of memory CD4, and 0.4% of memory CD8 clonotypes were shared across several donors.

Donors were healthy HIV-negative adults with no recently reported acute infections or vaccinations. Every donor was a Caucasian adult residing in Nashville, Tennessee, USA. Magnetic negative selection was used to enrich CD4+ T cells, after which naive cells were positively selected on CD45RA and the negative fraction became the memory subset. Blood was collected by leukapheresis, and PBMCs were isolated by Ficoll-Histopaque density gradient centrifugation and then cryopreserved in liquid nitrogen vapor phase. Purity and quantity of every magnetically sorted T cell population were checked by analytical flow cytometry. Genomic DNA was isolated from every sorted fraction and measured by UV absorbance on a Nanodrop 2000c. Using the deep immunoSEQ assay, multiplex PCR amplified TCR CDR3 regions from genomic DNA. Extracted genomic DNA from each cell subset was spread evenly across all wells of several immunoSEQ 96-well plates, with each plate serving as a replicate. For sorted subsets, each replicate PCR was loaded with 200 to 250 ng genomic DNA, equivalent to 32,000 or so T cell genomes. The purified libraries were quantified using a Qubit 3.0 fluorometer, sized with a Bioanalyzer 2100, and then quantified again using the KAPA Library Quantification kit. Every immunoSEQ 96-well plate was sequenced on a dedicated single-read 150-cycle Illumina NextSeq 550 flow cell. On the study's bioinformatics: Because the immunoSEQ output held only junctional sequences and lacked quality scores, the filtering could not match the filtering applied to full-length reads. Sequences were annotated with PyIR, a Python wrapper for IgBLAST v1.9, and V/J genes and CDR3 were assigned using IMGT germline references. Reads were filtered out if the reads had weak V/J assignments (E-value above 1e-6), no CDR3, stop codons, out-of-frame junctions, or ambiguous translated residues. V3J clonotypes were defined as sequences sharing the same inferred V gene, J gene, and CDR3 amino acid sequence. The percentage overlap between two repertoires was calculated by dividing the number of shared unique clonotypes by the size of the smaller repertoire. RTK rarefaction, the Chao1 estimator, and Recon v2.1 estimates of unobserved clonotypes were used to assess repertoire richness. OLGA was used to compute generation probabilities for all TCRbeta clonotypes that the gDNA method yielded from several donors. What TCRdb holds here is the immuneACCESS table cut down to in-frame rearrangements. Part of the clones is not present; checked against another copy, under half of the missing clones reflect an unresolved V gene, and the others are unexplained. V, J and clone size derive from that table, while D and trimming were established from the DNA sequence. The sample data list roughly 1,500,000 clones, and around 98% of these were observed just once. The ten most abundant clones make up 0.4% to 0.55% of the sample.

A note on this clone: No antigen is known for it. Per-nucleotide qualities are absent, and no much larger clonotype sits a single base away.

Trimmed from V: 7 bases; trimmed from J: 4 bases; junction bases lacking a gene match: 7. Reading from cysteine to phenylalanine, the CDR3 counts 14 amino acids. Kept here is only the CDR3 DNA, which spans 42 bases and is read in frame from base 1. According to the germline V gene, CDR1 reads MNHNS and CDR2 reads SASEGT. Source material: naive CD4+ T cells sorted from blood. The cell subset or site label corresponds to: CD45RA+ positively selected. The sequence was collected from a man younger than 45 in good health. The chain is encoded by TRBV6-1 joined to TRBJ2-7; 10 central nucleotides agree with TRBD1. The nucleotides read TGTGCCAGCAAGATGGGACAGGGGCCTTACGAGCAGTACTTC. Its translation reads: CASKMGQGPYEQYF.